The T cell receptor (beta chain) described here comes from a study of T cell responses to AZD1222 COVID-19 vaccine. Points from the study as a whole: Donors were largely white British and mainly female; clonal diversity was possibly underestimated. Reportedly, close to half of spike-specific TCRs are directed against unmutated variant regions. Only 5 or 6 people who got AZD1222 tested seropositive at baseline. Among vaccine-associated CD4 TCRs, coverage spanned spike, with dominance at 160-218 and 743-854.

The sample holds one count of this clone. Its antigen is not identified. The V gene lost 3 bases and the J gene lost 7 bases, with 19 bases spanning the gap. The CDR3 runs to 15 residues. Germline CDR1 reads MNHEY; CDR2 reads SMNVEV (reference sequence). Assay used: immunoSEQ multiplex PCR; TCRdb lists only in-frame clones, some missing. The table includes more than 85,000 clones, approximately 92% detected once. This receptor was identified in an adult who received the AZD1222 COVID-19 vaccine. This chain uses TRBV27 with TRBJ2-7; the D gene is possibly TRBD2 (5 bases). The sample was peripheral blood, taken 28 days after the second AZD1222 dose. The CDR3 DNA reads TGTGCCAGCAGTTTCCGAGTCAGCGGATTTAAGGAGCAGTACTTC. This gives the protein CASSFRVSGFKEQYF.